This TCR beta chain is from a study of cytomegalovirus exposure and HLA in healthy donors. Study-level findings and limits: Association of a missense DCLRE1C variant with TCR beta V- and J-gene trimming was reported in a later analysis. There were reportedly fewer N-insertions in an Asian-associated ancestry cluster than the roughly 610-donor mean, in a later analysis.

Amplification used 60 Vbeta primers and 13 Jbeta primers. Original processing methods: A later analysis counted tens of millions of unique TCR beta chains, some 11 million shared. This table comes from immunoSEQ multiplex PCR, and its TCRdb copy is limited to in-frame clones, with some not included. V, J and clone size were drawn from that table, and D and trimming were deduced from the DNA. The sample holds roughly 61,000 clones; about 90% are singletons and the top ten take 1.5%. With respect to this clone: The antigen is unknown.

CDR3 size: 12 residues. V lost 10 bases, J lost 4 bases, and 3 bases stayed unmatched. Germline CDR1 and CDR2: MNHEY and SVGAGI. This chain joins TRBV6-5 and TRBJ2-1; 8 bases align to TRBD2. The clonotype was recovered from a man under 40 in good health and CMV-seropositive. Sequenced sample: PBMCs. The CDR3 here is CATTGGYNEQFF. The CDR3 DNA reads as TGTGCCACCACGGGAGGGTACAATGAGCAGTTCTTC.